This T cell receptor beta chain was retrieved from a study of graft-versus-host responses after intestinal transplantation. Study overall: The recipients all started with anti-thymocyte globulin induction and then took tacrolimus and steroids for about three years.

Labeling with CFSE marked some 200,000 responder cells, which were plated with some 200,000 irradiated, violet-dye-labeled stimulator cells. Sorting of proliferating CFSE-low CD3+CD4+ and CD3+CD8+ responders took place after the reaction. In its sample, this clone is medium-sized (0.01 to 0.1%). Study observations and caveats: The authors found GvH clones in recipient marrow, some appearing first in ileum or blood. High graft-versus-host to host-versus-graft clonal ratios were seen in allografts of patients with graft-donor T cell macrochimerism.

Germline V lookup: CDR1 MNHNS, CDR2 SASEGT. This CDR3 spans 10 amino acids. V lost 6 bases and J lost 4, with 4 bases in between. Data came from immunoSEQ multiplex PCR; TCRdb stores just in-frame clones and leaves some out. This table holds 13,000 to 15,000 clones, 35% to 40% found once. V and J are TRBV6-1 and TRBJ2-7; D unresolved. This specimen consisted of alloreactive CD8+ T cells from a mixed lymphocyte reaction culture, obtained before intestinal transplant. Indicated subset: CFSE-low proliferating T cells sorted from roughly 6-day pre-transplant mixed lymphocyte reaction (GvH or HvG direction). This receptor was identified in a human patient who received an intestinal transplant. The CDR3 reads CASRQYEQYF. The DNA of the CDR3 is TGTGCCAGCAGACAATACGAGCAGTACTTC.